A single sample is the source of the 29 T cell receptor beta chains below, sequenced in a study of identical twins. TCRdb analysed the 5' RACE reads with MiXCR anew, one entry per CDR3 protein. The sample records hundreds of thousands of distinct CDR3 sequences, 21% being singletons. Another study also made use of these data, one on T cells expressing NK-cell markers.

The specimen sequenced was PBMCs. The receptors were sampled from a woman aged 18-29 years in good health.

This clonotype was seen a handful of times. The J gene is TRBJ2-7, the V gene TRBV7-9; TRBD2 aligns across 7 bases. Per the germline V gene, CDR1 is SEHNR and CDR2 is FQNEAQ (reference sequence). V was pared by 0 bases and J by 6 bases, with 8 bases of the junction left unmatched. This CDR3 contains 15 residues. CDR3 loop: CASSLARGGFGEQYF. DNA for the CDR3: TGTGCCAGCAGCTTAGCGCGGGGAGGGTTTGGCGAGCAGTACTTC.

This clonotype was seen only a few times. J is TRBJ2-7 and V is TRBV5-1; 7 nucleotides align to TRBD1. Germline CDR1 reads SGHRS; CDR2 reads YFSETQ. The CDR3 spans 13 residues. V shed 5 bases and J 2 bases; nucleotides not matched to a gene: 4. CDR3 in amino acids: CASRKGGTYEQYF. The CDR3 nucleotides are TGCGCCAGCAGGAAAGGGGGCACCTACGAGCAGTACTTC. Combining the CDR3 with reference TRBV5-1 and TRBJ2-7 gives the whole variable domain KAGVTQTPRYLIKTRGQQVTLSCSPISGHRSVSWYQQTPGQGLQFLFEYFSETQRNKGNFPGRFSGRQFSNSRSEMNVSTLELGDSALYLCASRKGGTYEQYFGPGTRLTVT.

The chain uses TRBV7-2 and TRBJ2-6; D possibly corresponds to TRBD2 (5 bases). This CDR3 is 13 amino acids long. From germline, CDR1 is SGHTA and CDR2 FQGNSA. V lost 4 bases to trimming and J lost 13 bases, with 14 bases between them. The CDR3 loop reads CASSSGITRVLTF. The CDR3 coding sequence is TGTGCCAGCAGCTCCGGGATAACCAGGGTCCTGACTTTC. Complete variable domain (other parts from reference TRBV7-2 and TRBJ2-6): GAGVSQSPSNKVTEKGKDVELRCDPISGHTALYWYRQSLGQGLEFLIYFQGNSAPDKSGLPSDRFSAERTGGSVSTLTIQRTQQEDSAVYLCASSSGITRVLTFGAGSRLTVL.

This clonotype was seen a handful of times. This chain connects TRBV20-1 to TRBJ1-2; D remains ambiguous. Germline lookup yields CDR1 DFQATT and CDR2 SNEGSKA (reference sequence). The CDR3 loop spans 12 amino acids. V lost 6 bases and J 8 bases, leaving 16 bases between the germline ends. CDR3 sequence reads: CSAAPQTHGYTF. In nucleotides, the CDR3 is TGCAGTGCGGCCCCTCAGACACACGGCTACACCTTC.

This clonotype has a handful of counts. CDR3: CASSKGGATDTQYF. In nucleotides, the CDR3 is TGTGCCAGCAGCAAGGGGGGGGCCACAGATACGCAGTATTTT. This chain connects TRBV7-6 to TRBJ2-3; a possible D gene is TRBD2 (7 bases). V lost 5 bases and J 2 bases, leaving 11 bases between the germline ends. The CDR3 has 14 amino acids. From germline, CDR1 is SGHVS and CDR2 FNYEAQ.

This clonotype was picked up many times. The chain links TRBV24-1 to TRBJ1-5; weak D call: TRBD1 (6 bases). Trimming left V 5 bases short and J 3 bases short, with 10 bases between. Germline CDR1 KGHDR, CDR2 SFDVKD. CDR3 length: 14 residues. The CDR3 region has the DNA TGTGCCACCAGTGCTACAGGGAACAATCAGCCCCAGCATTTT. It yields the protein CATSATGNNQPQHF.

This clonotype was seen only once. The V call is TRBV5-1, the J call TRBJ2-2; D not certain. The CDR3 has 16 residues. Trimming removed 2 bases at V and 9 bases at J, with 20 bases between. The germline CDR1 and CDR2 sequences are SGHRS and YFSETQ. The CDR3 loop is CASSLFSRAFSRELFF. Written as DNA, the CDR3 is TGCGCCAGCAGCTTATTCTCCCGGGCTTTTTCCCGGGAGCTGTTTTTT.

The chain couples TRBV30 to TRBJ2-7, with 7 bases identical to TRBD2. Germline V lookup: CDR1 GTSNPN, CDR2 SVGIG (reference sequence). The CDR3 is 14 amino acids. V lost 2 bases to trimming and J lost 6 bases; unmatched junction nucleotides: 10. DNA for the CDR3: TGTGCCTGGAGTCGTGGGACTATAAAAATCGAGCAGTACTTC. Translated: CAWSRGTIKIEQYF.

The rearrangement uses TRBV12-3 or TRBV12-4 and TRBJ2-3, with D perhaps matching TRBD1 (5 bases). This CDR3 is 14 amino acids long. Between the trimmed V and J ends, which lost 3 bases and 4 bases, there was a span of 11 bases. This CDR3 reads CASSFLQGADTQYF. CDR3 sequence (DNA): TGTGCCAGCAGTTTCCTCCAGGGTGCAGATACGCAGTATTTT.

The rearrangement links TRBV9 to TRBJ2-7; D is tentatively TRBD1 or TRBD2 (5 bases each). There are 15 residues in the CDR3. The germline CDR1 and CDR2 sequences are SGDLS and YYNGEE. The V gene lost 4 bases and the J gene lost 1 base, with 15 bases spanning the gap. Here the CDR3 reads CASSHGAGRSYEQYF. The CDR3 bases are TGTGCCAGCAGCCACGGGGCAGGGCGTTCCTACGAGCAGTACTTC.

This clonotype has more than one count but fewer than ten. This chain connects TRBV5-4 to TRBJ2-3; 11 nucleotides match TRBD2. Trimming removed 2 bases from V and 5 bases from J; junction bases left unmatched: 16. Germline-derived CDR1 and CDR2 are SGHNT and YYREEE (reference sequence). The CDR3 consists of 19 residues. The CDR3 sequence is CASSFFPGTSGQGIDTQYF. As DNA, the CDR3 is TGTGCCAGCAGCTTTTTTCCCGGGACTAGCGGTCAGGGGATAGATACGCAGTATTTT.

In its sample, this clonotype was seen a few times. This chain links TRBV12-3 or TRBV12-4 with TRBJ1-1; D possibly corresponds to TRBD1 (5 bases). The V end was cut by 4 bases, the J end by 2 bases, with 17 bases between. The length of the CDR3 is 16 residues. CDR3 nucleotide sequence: TGTGCCAGCAGTTGGGGTATGGGGGGGGTTAACACTGAAGCTTTCTTT. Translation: CASSWGMGGVNTEAFF.

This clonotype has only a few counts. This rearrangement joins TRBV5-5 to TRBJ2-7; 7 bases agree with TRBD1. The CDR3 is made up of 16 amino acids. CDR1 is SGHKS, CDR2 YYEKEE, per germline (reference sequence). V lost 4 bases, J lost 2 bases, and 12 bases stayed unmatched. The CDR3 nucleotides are TGTGCCAGCAGCGTCCGACAGGGAGTGCTGGCCTACGAGCAGTACTTC. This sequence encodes CASSVRQGVLAYEQYF.

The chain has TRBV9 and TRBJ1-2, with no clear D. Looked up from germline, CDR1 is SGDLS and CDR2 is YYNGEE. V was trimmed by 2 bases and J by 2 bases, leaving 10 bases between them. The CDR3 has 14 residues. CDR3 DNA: TGTGCCAGCAGCGTCCCGGACGGGAACTATGGCTACACCTTC. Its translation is CASSVPDGNYGYTF.

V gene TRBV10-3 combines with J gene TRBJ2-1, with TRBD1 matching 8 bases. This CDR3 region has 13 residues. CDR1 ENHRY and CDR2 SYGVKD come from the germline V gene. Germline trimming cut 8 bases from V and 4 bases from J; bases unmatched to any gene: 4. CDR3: CAIRTGPYNEQFF. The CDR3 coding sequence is TGTGCCATCCGGACAGGGCCTTACAATGAGCAGTTCTTC.

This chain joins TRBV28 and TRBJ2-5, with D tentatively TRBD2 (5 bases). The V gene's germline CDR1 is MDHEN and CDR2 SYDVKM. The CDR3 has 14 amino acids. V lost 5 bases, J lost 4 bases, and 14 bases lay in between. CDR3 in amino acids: CASSIADFTETQYF. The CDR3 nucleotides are TGTGCCAGCAGTATCGCGGACTTCACAGAGACCCAGTACTTC.

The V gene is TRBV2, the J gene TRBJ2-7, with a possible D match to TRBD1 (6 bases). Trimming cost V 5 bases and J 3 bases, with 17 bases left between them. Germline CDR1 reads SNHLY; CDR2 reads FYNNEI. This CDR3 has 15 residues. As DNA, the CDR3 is TGTGCCAGCAGTCGACCTAGGTCCAGGGGCTACGAGCAGTACTTC. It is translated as CASSRPRSRGYEQYF.

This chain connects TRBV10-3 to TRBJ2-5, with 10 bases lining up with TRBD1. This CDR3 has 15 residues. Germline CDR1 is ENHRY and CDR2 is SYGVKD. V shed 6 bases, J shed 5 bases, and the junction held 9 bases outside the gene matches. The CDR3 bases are TGTGCCATCAGAGAAAGACAGGGGGCGGGGGAGACCCAGTACTTC. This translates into CAIRERQGAGETQYF.

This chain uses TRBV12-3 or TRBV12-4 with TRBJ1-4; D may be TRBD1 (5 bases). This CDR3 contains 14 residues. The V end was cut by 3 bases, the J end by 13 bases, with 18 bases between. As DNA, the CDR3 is TGTGCCAGCAGTTTTAGGCAGTCGAATAGGGGACTGTTTTTT. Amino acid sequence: CASSFRQSNRGLFF.

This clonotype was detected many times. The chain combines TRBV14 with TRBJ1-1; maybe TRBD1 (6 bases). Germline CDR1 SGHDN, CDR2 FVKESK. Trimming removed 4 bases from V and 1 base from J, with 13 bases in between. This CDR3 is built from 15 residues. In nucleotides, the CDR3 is TGTGCCAGCAGCCTTACCGGACAGAGGAACACTGAAGCTTTCTTT. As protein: CASSLTGQRNTEAFF.

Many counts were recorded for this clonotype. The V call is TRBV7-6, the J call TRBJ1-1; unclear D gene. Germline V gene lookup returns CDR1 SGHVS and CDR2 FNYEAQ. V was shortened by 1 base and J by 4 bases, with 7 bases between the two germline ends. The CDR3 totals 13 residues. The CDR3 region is CASSLDLGTEAFF. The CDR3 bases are TGTGCCAGCAGCTTAGACCTGGGCACTGAAGCTTTCTTT.

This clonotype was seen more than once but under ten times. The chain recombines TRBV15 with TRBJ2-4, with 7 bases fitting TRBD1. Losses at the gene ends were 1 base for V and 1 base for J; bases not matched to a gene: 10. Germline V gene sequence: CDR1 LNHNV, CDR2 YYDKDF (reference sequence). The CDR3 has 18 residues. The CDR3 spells CATSRGNPRGWAKNIQYF. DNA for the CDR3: TGTGCCACCAGCAGAGGAAACCCCAGGGGGTGGGCCAAAAACATTCAGTACTTC.

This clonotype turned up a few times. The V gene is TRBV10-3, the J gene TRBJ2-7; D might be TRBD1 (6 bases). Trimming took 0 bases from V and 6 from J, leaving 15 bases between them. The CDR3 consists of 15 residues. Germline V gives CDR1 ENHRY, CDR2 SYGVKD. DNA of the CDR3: TGTGCCATCAGTGAGTCAGGACAGTCGATTGGCGAGCAGTACTTC. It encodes CAISESGQSIGEQYF.

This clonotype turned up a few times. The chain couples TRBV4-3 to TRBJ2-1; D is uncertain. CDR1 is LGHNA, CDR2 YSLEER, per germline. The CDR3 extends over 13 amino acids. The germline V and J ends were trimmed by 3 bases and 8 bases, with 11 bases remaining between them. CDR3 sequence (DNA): TGCGCCAGCAGCCAGCGGTCTGTCGATGAGCAGTTCTTC. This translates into CASSQRSVDEQFF.

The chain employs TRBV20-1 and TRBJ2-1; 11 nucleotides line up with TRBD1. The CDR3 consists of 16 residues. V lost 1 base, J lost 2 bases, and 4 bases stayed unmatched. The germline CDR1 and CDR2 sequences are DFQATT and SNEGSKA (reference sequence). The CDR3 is CSARGTGQGAYNEQFF. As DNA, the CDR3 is TGCAGTGCTAGAGGAACGGGACAGGGGGCCTACAATGAGCAGTTCTTC.

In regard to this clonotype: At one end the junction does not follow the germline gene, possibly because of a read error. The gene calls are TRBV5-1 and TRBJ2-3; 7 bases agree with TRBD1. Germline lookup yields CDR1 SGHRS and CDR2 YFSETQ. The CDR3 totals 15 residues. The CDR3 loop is CAISLGTARTDTQYF. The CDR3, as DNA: TGCGCCATCAGCCTCGGGACAGCGCGCACAGATACGCAGTATTTT.

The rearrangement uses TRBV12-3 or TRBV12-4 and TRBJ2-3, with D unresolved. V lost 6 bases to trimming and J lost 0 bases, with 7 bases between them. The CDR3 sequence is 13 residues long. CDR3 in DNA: TGTGCCAGCAGAACTTGGAGCACAGATACGCAGTATTTT. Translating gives CASRTWSTDTQYF.

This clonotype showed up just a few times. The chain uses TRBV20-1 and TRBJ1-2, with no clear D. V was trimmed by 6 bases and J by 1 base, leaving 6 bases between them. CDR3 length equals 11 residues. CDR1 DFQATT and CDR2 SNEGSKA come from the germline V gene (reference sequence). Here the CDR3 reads CSALINYGYTF. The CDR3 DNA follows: TGCAGTGCCCTGATTAACTATGGCTACACCTTC.

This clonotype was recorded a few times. CDR3 sequence (DNA): TGCAGCGGGACGGGACAGGGTCGTCGCGAGCAGTACTTC. Its protein is CSGTGQGRREQYF. The chain has TRBV29-1 and TRBJ2-7; 9 nucleotides align to TRBD1. This CDR3 is built from 13 residues. Germline values: CDR1 SQVTM, CDR2 ANQGSEA. J was trimmed by 6 bases and V by 7 bases; bases with no gene match: 10.